This T cell receptor (beta chain) was recovered during a study of blood T cell repertoires in COVID-19. The germline gives CDR1 SGHTA, CDR2 FQGNSA. This CDR3 is 16 amino acids long. Trimming took 6 bases from V and 10 from J; bases not matched to a gene: 15. Sequencing used immunoSEQ multiplex PCR; TCRdb keeps in-frame clones, though not all of them. The data show around 260,000 clones, approximately 89% seen once. This chain joins TRBV7-2 and TRBJ1-6; 7 nucleotides align to TRBD1. The sequenced material came from peripheral blood. This receptor was obtained from a woman in her thirties with COVID-19, enrolled during active disease. CDR3 in amino acids: CASRQGGRQGNSPLHF. The CDR3 nucleotides read TGTGCCAGCAGGCAGGGGGGACGACAGGGAAACTCACCCCTCCACTTT.